A selection of T cell receptor beta chains follows, all from one sample in a study of blood T cell repertoires in COVID-19. Only in-frame clones appear in the TCRdb table, and some are missing; sequencing was by immunoSEQ multiplex PCR. The sample lists more than 200,000 clones, around four fifths occurring once. The sample consisted of peripheral blood. All receptors derive from a man aged 55 to 70 with acute or convalescent COVID-19. Each CDR3 is given with its conserved first and last residue. A D gene is named only where the DNA matches it firmly. Only some rows state a clone size, as once, few, many or a class for expanded clones.

v_call,clone_size,d_call,j_call,cdr3_nt,cdr3_aa
TRBV30,.,.,TRBJ1-2,TGTGCCTGGAGCAAATCGGAGACGGGCAAGGGGGGCTACACCTTC,CAWSKSETGKGGYTF
TRBV6-5,.,TRBD2,TRBJ2-2,TGTGCCAGCGAACAGACTAGCCCCACCGGGGAGCTGTTTTTT,CASEQTSPTGELFF
TRBV29-1,.,.,TRBJ1-2,TGCAGCGTTGTGGTGACAGACTATGGCTACACCTTC,CSVVVTDYGYTF
TRBV5-4,few,TRBD2,TRBJ2-3,TGTGCCAGCAGCTTCGCAGCGGGGGGGCGAGCAGATACGCAGTATTTT,CASSFAAGGRADTQYF
TRBV28,.,.,TRBJ2-7,TGTGCCAGCAGCGGCCCGAACTATTACGAGCAGTACTTC,CASSGPNYYEQYF
TRBV18,.,.,TRBJ2-1,TGTGCCAGCTCACCACAGGGGATGATCTCCTACAATGAGCAGTTCTTC,CASSPQGMISYNEQFF
TRBV3-1/TRBV3-2,.,.,TRBJ1-6,TGTGCCAGCAGCGACCTGGACAGCCTAAGAAATTCACCCCTCCACTTT,CASSDLDSLRNSPLHF
TRBV27,.,TRBD1,TRBJ2-7,TGTGCCAGCAGTTGGGGACAGGGGGGCTACGAGCAGTACTTC,CASSWGQGGYEQYF
TRBV5-1,.,.,TRBJ2-7,TGCGCCAGCACGCGCGGGGACCCAACCTACGAGCAGTACTTC,CASTRGDPTYEQYF
TRBV3-1/TRBV3-2,.,TRBD1,TRBJ1-1,TGTGCCAGCAGCCAAGTAGCAACAGGGGGGAGCACTGAAGCTTTCTTT,CASSQVATGGSTEAFF
TRBV29-1,.,.,TRBJ2-7,TGCAGCGTTGAATTCGTGGCGACGGGGGAGCAGTACTTC,CSVEFVATGEQYF
TRBV7-9,once,.,TRBJ1-1,TGTGCCAGCAGCTCCTCCGGGGGGAAGAACACTGAAGCTTTCTTT,CASSSSGGKNTEAFF
TRBV7-2,few,TRBD1,TRBJ1-2,TGTGCCAGCAGCGCCCTCACAGGGGGCTATGGCTACACCTTC,CASSALTGGYGYTF
TRBV19,.,TRBD1,TRBJ2-1,TGTGCAGCGGGGGACAGGGGGTACAATGAGCAGTTCTTC,CAAGDRGYNEQFF
TRBV15,.,.,TRBJ2-1,TGTGCCACCAGCATGGGACATAGCTCCTACAATGAGCAGTTCTTC,CATSMGHSSYNEQFF
TRBV28,.,TRBD2,TRBJ2-5,TGTGCCAGCAGGGATACGACTAGCGGGAGTAGGGCGGAGACCCAGTACTTC,CASRDTTSGSRAETQYF
TRBV28,.,TRBD2,TRBJ2-1,TGTGCCAGCAGTGCAACTCTAGCGGGGCCCTACAATGAGCAGTTCTTC,CASSATLAGPYNEQFF